These 13 T cell receptor beta chains originate from one sample sequenced in a study of blood T cell repertoires in COVID-19. Here immunoSEQ multiplex PCR was the method, and the copy in TCRdb shows in-frame clones only, minus some. This sample has about 57,000 clones, with roughly 87% found just once. The sequenced material came from peripheral blood. The origin of the receptors is a woman aged 55 to 70 with acute or convalescent COVID-19.

CDR3 DNA: TGTGCCAGCAGCAGTCCAGGGAGGGGTTCACCCCTCCACTTT. This sequence encodes CASSSPGRGSPLHF. This chain connects TRBV5-6 to TRBJ1-6, with a tentative D call TRBD1 (5 bases). This CDR3 comprises 14 residues. Between the trimmed V and J ends, which lost 4 bases and 9 bases, there was a span of 14 bases. CDR1 SGHDT and CDR2 YYEEEE come from the germline V gene.

The CDR3 nucleotides are TGTGCCAGCAGCTCAGGTCTCAGTCAGCCCCAGCATTTT. Translated: CASSSGLSQPQHF. The J gene is TRBJ1-5, the V gene TRBV7-9; D is uncertain. The CDR3 totals 13 residues. Germline V CDR1 and CDR2: SEHNR, FQNEAQ (reference sequence). The V and J ends lost 4 bases and 6 bases respectively, with 10 bases between them.

By share of the sample, this clone is hyperexpanded (1% or more). The V gene is TRBV7-2, the J gene TRBJ1-2; 11 nucleotides agree with TRBD1. Germline loops: CDR1 SGHTA, CDR2 FQGNSA. The CDR3 consists of 14 residues. Germline trimming cut 2 bases from V and 8 bases from J; bases unmatched to any gene: 4. The CDR3 DNA follows: TGTGCCAGCAGCTTACGGGGACAGGGGGAAGGCTACACCTTC. This sequence encodes CASSLRGQGEGYTF.

The chain links TRBV27 to TRBJ2-5; D not certain. The germline V gene encodes CDR1 MNHEY and CDR2 SMNVEV (reference sequence). The CDR3 sequence is 14 residues long. V gave up 3 bases and J gave up 0 bases, with 8 bases separating them. The CDR3 protein is CASSFRDNQETQYF. As DNA, the CDR3 is TGTGCCAGCAGTTTCAGAGACAACCAAGAGACCCAGTACTTC.

The V and J genes are TRBV12-5 and TRBJ2-5, with a weak D call TRBD2 (6 bases). From germline, CDR1 is LGHNT and CDR2 FRNRAP. The CDR3 is 13 amino acids. Trimming removed 2 bases from V and 5 bases from J, with 9 bases in between. The CDR3 DNA reads as TGTGCTAGTGGTTTGCCCGGGAGTGAGACCCAGTACTTC. Translating it yields CASGLPGSETQYF. Full variable domain (rest looked up from reference TRBV12-5 and TRBJ2-5): DARVTQTPRHKVTEMGQEVTMRCQPILGHNTVFWYRQTMMQGLELLAYFRNRAPLDDSGMPKDRFSAEMPDATLATLKIQPSEPRDSAVYFCASGLPGSETQYFGPGTRLLVL.

The chain combines TRBV9 with TRBJ2-1, with 9 positions matching TRBD2. The CDR3 has 16 residues. Per the germline V gene, CDR1 is SGDLS and CDR2 is YYNGEE. J gave up 8 bases and V 2 bases, and 11 bases lay outside the gene matches. CDR3 bases: TGTGCCAGCAGCGTCGGGACTAGCCAAACTGGGGATGAGCAGTTCTTC. Protein: CASSVGTSQTGDEQFF.

The chain couples TRBV4-1 to TRBJ2-2, with TRBD1 identical over 8 bases. CDR3 length equals 17 residues. The germline CDR1 and CDR2 sequences are MGHRA and YSYEKL. J was trimmed by 8 bases and V by 3 bases; bases with no gene match: 14. The CDR3 nucleotides are TGCGCCAGCAGCCACAACCCACAGGGGGGCAAAGTAGGGGAGCTGTTTTTT. Protein product: CASSHNPQGGKVGELFF.

A single count supports this clone. J is TRBJ1-1 and V is TRBV3-1 (or the pseudogene TRBV3-2), with D possibly TRBD1 on 6 matching bases. Germline assignment: CDR1 LGHDT and CDR2 YNNKEL (reference sequence). V was clipped by 1 base and J by 3 bases, with 15 bases between them. This CDR3 region has 16 residues. The CDR3 DNA reads as TGTGCCAGCAGCCAAGCTGGACAGTTTGCGGACACTGAAGCTTTCTTT. Translating gives CASSQAGQFADTEAFF.

Concerning this clone: Distinct nucleotide sequences in the sample also encode this CDR3. V is TRBV6-5 and J is TRBJ2-7, with TRBD1 matching over 9 bases. J was trimmed by 4 bases and V by 5 bases; bases with no gene match: 3. Looked up from germline, CDR1 is MNHEY and CDR2 is SVGAGI. The CDR3 spans 13 residues. In DNA, the CDR3 is TGTGCCAGCAGTAGGACAGGGGAGTACGAGCAGTACTTC. It yields the protein CASSRTGEYEQYF.

This clone was detected only once. The genes are TRBV9 and TRBJ1-6; TRBD1 agrees at 9 bases. Germline V gene sequence: CDR1 SGDLS, CDR2 YYNGEE. V was pared by 4 bases and J by 10 bases, with 6 bases of the junction left unmatched. The CDR3 runs to 14 residues. The CDR3 DNA reads TGTGCCAGCAGCCCAGGACAGGGGTTCTCACCCCTCCACTTT. This encodes CASSPGQGFSPLHF.

The chain is built from TRBV7-3 and TRBJ2-1; D might be TRBD1 (5 bases). The CDR3 length is 15 residues. V was trimmed by 5 bases and J by 0 bases, leaving 11 bases between them. Germline lookup yields CDR1 SGHTA and CDR2 FQGTGA. In DNA, the CDR3 is TGTGCCAGCAGCCGCCAGGGAAGCTCCTACAATGAGCAGTTCTTC. Encoded protein: CASSRQGSSYNEQFF.

This clone was recorded once. The chain uses TRBV7-9 and TRBJ2-7; TRBD2 matches at 8 bases. Germline V gene lookup returns CDR1 SEHNR and CDR2 FQNEAQ (reference sequence). Trimming cost V 10 bases and J 5 bases; bases outside gene matches: 10. The CDR3 spans 13 residues. The CDR3 nucleotides are TGTGCCATCGGGACTAGTTCTTTCGACGAGCAGTACTTC. This translates into CAIGTSSFDEQYF.

The chain joins TRBV18 to TRBJ1-6, with 8 bases identical to TRBD1. V was pared by 5 bases and J by 10 bases, with 13 bases of the junction left unmatched. CDR3 size: 16 residues. Germline loops: CDR1 KGHSH, CDR2 LQKENI. The CDR3 bases are TGTGCCAGCTCAACTTCAGGAAGAGACAGGGGCTCACCCCTCCACTTT. Encoded protein: CASSTSGRDRGSPLHF.